This T cell receptor (beta chain) originates from a study of PD-1 blockade in classical Hodgkin lymphoma. Study results and limitations: The repertoire differences lack a defined cause, possibly disease activity or prior therapy. Newly diagnosed patients reportedly had lower baseline TCR diversity than healthy donors.

Indicated time point: newly diagnosed, previously untreated cHL patient sample. Newly diagnosed, untreated classical Hodgkin lymphoma PBMCs provided comparison. Data came from immunoSEQ multiplex PCR; TCRdb stores just in-frame clones and leaves some out. The top ten clones hold roughly 5.5% of a sample with more than 20,000 clones, approximately 94% of them seen once. The CDR3 length is 12 residues. Trimming stripped 0 bases from V and 5 bases from J, with 5 bases between. Germline values: CDR1 LNHNV, CDR2 YYDKDF (reference sequence). A note on this clone: Its antigen is unknown.

This rearrangement joins TRBV15 to TRBJ2-7; D remains ambiguous. The origin of this receptor is a human donor with classical Hodgkin lymphoma. The specimen sequenced was peripheral blood mononuclear cells (PBMCs). CDR3 nucleotide sequence: TGTGCCACCAGCAGAGATGAAGACGAGCAGTACTTC. Translating gives CATSRDEDEQYF.